This T cell receptor (beta chain) was recorded in a study of blood T cell repertoires in COVID-19. Study at large: Spain, Italy and the United States supplied samples that represented acute and convalescent COVID-19. Sources were T cells, B-cell-depleted T cells, or PBMCs; the material itself was cDNA or gDNA.

V was clipped by 5 bases and J by 1 base, with 11 bases between them. CDR3 length equals 14 residues. Germline V gives CDR1 SGHTA, CDR2 FQGNSA. As processed by the authors: Counts of nucleated cells, estimated from reference gene primer amplification, were obtained. Profiled with immunoSEQ multiplex PCR; TCRdb holds only in-frame clones, not every one. Clone size and V and J calls were adopted from that table, with D and trimming inferred from the DNA. The sample includes roughly 4,000 clones, approximately 78% of them seen just once. This chain connects TRBV7-2 to TRBJ2-5, with D hard to call. The sequence derives from a human donor with active or convalescent COVID-19. The donor label of this sample is uncertain. Sequenced material: peripheral blood. This CDR3 is CASSLSSVQETQYF. CDR3 bases: TGTGCCAGCAGCCTTTCCAGCGTCCAAGAGACCCAGTACTTC.